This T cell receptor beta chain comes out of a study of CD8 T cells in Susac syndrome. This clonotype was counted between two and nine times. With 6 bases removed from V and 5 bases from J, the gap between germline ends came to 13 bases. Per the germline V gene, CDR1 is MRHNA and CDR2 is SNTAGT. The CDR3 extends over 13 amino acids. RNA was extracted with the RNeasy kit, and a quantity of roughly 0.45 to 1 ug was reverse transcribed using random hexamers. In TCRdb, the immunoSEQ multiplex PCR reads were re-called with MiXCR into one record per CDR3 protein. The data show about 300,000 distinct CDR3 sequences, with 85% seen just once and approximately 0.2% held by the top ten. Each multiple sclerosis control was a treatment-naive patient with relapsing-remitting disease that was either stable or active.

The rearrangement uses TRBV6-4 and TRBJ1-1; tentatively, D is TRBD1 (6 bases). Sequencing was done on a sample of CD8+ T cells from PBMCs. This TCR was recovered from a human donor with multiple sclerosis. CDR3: CASRRGGRTEAFF. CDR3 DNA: TGTGCCAGCAGGAGGGGGGGCCGGACTGAAGCTTTCTTT.